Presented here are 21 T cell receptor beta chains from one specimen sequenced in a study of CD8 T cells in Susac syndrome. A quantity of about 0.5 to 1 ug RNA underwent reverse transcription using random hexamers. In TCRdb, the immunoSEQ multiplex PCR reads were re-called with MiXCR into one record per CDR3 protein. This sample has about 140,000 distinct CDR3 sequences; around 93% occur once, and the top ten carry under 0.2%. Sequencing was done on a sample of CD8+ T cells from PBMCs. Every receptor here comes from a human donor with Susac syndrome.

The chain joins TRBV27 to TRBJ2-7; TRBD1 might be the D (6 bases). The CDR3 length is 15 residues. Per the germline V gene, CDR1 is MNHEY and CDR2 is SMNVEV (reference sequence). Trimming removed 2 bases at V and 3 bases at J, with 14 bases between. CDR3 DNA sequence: TGTGCCAGCAGTTTAGCCCAGGGGCCCTTCTACGAGCAGTACTTC. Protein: CASSLAQGPFYEQYF.

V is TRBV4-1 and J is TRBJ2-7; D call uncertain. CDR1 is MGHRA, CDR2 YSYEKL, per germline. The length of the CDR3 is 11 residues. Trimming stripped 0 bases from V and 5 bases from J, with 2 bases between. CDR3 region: CASSQDHEQYF. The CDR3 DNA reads TGCGCCAGCAGCCAAGACCACGAGCAGTACTTC.

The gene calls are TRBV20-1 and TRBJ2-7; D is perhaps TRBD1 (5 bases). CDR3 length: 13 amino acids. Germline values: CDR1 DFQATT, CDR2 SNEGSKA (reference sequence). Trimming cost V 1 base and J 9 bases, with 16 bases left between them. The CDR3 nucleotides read TGCAGTGCTAGAGCACCTCCGAAGGGGTCGCAGTACTTC. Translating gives CSARAPPKGSQYF.

The CDR3 DNA reads TGTGCCAGCAGTGAGCAGTACAGGGGGGGTCGCGGGGAGCTGTTTTTT. Translated: CASSEQYRGGRGELFF. The chain links TRBV25-1 to TRBJ2-2; TRBD1 might be the D (8 bases). The CDR3 has 16 residues. V shed 3 bases and J shed 7 bases, with 18 bases lying between them. Germline V CDR1 and CDR2: MGHDK, SYGVNS.

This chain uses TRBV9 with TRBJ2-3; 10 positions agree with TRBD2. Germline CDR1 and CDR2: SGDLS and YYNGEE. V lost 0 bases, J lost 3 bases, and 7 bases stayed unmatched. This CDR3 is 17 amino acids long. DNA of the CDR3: TGTGCCAGCAGCGTAGCTCGACAAGCGGGAGGGACAGATACGCAGTATTTT. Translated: CASSVARQAGGTDTQYF.

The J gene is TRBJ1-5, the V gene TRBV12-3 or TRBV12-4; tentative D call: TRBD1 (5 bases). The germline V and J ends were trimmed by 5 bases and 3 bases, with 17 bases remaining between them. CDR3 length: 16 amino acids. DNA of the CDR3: TGTGCCAGCAGTCCCGGGGGACCGTTAGACAATCAGCCCCAGCATTTT. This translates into CASSPGGPLDNQPQHF.

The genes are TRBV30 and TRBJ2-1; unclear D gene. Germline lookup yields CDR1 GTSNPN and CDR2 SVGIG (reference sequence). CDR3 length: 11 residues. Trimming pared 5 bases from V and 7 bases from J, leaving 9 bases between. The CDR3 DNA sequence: TGTGCCTGGGCCATAGAGAATGAGCAGTTCTTC. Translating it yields CAWAIENEQFF.

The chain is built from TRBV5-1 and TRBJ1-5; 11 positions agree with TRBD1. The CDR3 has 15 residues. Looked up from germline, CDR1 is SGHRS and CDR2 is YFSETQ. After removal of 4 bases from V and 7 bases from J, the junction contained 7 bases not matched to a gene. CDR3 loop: CASSAGQGAGQPQHF. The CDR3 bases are TGCGCCAGCAGCGCAGGACAGGGGGCAGGACAGCCCCAGCATTTT.

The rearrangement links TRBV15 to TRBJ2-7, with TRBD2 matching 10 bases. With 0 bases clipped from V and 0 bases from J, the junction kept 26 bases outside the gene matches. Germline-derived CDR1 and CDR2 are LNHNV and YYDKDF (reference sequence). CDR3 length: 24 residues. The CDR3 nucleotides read TGTGCCACCAGCAGAGATCCTCTGAGAAACCCCGCTAGCGGGAGCCAATTCATCTCCTACGAGCAGTACTTC. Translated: CATSRDPLRNPASGSQFISYEQYF.

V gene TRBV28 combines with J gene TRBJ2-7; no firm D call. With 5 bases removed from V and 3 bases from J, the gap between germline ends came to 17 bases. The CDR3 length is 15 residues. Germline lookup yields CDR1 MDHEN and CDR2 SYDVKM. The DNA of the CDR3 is TGTGCCAGCAGTGCCGTTGAGCCCCAACTCTACGAGCAGTACTTC. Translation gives CASSAVEPQLYEQYF.

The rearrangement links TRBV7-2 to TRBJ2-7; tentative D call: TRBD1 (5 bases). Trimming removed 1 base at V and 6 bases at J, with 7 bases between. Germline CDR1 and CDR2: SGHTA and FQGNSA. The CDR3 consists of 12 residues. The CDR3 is CASSLVGPEQYF. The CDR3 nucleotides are TGTGCCAGCAGCTTAGTGGGGCCCGAGCAGTACTTC.

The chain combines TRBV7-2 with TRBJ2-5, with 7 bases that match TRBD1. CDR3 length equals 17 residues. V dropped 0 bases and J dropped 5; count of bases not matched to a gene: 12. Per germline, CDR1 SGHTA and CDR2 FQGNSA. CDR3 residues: CASSLASGTALGETQYF. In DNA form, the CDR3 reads TGTGCCAGCAGCTTAGCGAGTGGGACAGCTTTGGGTGAGACCCAGTACTTC.

This chain's CDR3 is CASSQDREQFF. CDR3 in DNA: TGCGCCAGCAGCCAAGACAGGGAACAGTTCTTC. The chain is built from TRBV4-1 and TRBJ2-1; a weak D match, TRBD1 (5 bases). The CDR3 spans 11 residues. V was trimmed by 0 bases and J by 13 bases, leaving 7 bases between them. Germline assignment: CDR1 MGHRA and CDR2 YSYEKL.

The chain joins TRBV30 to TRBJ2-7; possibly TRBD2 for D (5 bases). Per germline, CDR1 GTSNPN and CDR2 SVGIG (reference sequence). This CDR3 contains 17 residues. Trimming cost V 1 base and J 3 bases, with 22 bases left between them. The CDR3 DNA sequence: TGTGCCTGGAGTGCTAGCCAAGGCCCCGTATTTGACTACGAGCAGTACTTC. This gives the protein CAWSASQGPVFDYEQYF.

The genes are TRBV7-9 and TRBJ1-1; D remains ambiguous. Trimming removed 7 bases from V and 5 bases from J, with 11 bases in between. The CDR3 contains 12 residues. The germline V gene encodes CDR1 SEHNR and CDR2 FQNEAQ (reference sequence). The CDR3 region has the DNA TGTGCCAGCAAAACCGGGGAGACTGAAGCTTTCTTT. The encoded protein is CASKTGETEAFF.

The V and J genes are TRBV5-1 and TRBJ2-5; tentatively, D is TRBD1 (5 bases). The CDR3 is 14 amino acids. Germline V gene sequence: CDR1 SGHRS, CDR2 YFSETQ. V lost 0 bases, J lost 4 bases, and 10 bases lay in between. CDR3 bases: TGCGCCAGCAGCTTGGCCGGACAAGTAGAGACCCAGTACTTC. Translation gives CASSLAGQVETQYF. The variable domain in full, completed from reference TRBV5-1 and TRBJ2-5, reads KAGVTQTPRYLIKTRGQQVTLSCSPISGHRSVSWYQQTPGQGLQFLFEYFSETQRNKGNFPGRFSGRQFSNSRSEMNVSTLELGDSALYLCASSLAGQVETQYFGPGTRLLVL.

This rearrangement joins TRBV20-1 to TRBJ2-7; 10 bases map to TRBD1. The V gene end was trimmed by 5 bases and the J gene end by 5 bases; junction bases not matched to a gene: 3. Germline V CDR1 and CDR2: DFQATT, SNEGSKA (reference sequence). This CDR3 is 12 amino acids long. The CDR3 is CSALDRGDEQYF. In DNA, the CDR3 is TGCAGTGCTTTGGACAGGGGGGACGAGCAGTACTTC.

CDR3: CASEDRALSSYEQYF. Here the CDR3 DNA reads TGTGCCAGCGAGGACAGGGCTCTAAGCTCCTACGAGCAGTACTTC. V usage is TRBV28 and J usage is TRBJ2-7; 8 bases match TRBD1. In germline, CDR1 is MDHEN, CDR2 SYDVKM. V shed 8 bases, J shed 0 bases, and the junction held 9 bases outside the gene matches. CDR3 size: 15 residues.

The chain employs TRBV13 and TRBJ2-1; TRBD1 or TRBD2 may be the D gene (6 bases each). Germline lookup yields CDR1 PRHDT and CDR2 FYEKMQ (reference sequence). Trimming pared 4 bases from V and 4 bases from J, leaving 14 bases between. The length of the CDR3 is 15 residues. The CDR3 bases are TGTGCCAGCAGCTGGAAAACAGGGACTTACAATGAGCAGTTCTTC. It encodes CASSWKTGTYNEQFF.

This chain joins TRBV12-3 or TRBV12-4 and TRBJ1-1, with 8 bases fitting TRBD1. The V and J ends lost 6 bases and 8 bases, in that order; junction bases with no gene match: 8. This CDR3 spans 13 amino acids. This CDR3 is CASSHLTGVEAFF. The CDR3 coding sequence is TGTGCCAGCAGCCATCTGACAGGGGTCGAAGCTTTCTTT.

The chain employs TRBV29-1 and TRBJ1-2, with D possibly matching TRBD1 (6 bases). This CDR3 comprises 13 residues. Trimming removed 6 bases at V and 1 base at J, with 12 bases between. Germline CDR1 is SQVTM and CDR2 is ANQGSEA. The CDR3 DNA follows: TGCAGCGTCAAACCAGGGGATAACTATGGCTACACCTTC. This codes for CSVKPGDNYGYTF.